The clone carrying this T cell receptor beta chain was recorded at least ten times. Synthesis of TCR beta cDNA was carried out from approximately 500 ng total RNA with a constant-region primer. Nested multiplex PCR, run for three rounds with slightly modified ARM-PCR, yielded TCR beta libraries. PCR rounds one and two used TRBV1-TRBV30 forward primers with a C-beta reverse primer for 10 cycles each. TCRdb reanalysed the multiplex PCR reads using MiXCR and keeps one entry per CDR3 protein. The sample gives roughly 200,000 distinct CDR3 sequences, just under 85% of which show up once; roughly 18% is in the top ten. Starting material for RNA and DNA co-extraction consisted of about 20-30 mg of unsorted bulk tissue. The ends lost 7 bases at V and 3 bases at J; junction bases unmatched: 9. Germline-derived CDR1 and CDR2 are SGHDT and YYEEEE. The CDR3 is 14 amino acids. This sample was included in a study of tumor-infiltrating lymphocytes in primary liver carcinoma.

This sequence was found in a man between 35 and 55 years old with primary liver carcinoma and hepatitis B virus infection. The specimen was tumor tissue from primary liver carcinoma. The chain couples TRBV5-6 to TRBJ2-7; 8 nucleotides match TRBD2. This CDR3 is CASGTGGTLYEQYF. The CDR3 nucleotides are TGTGCCAGCGGGACGGGGGGGACCCTCTACGAGCAGTACTTC.